This record concerns one T cell receptor beta chain sequence. Repertoires were generated with immunoSEQ multiplex PCR, while TCRdb's copy carries only in-frame clones and drops some. The sample lists 320,000 or so clones; approximately 88% were seen once. CDR3 length equals 16 residues. Losses at the gene ends were 0 bases for V and 4 bases for J; bases not matched to a gene: 6. CDR1 SGDLS and CDR2 YYNGEE come from the germline V gene. This entry comes from a study of blood T cell repertoires in COVID-19. Study overall: Sites across the United States, Italy and Spain contributed samples from acute and convalescent COVID-19.

Individuals drawn from approximately 22 US areas were roughly 18 to 95 years old. Symptom resolution, clearance, or two negative PCRs marked donors in Cohort 3 as recovered. The gene calls are TRBV9 and TRBJ2-5, with 10 bases that match TRBD2. Sequencing used PBMCs or T cells enriched from blood (not recorded which). The TCR sequence derives from a man between 60 and 70 years old who had recovered from COVID-19. The CDR3 bases are TGTGCCAGCAGCGTAGACCTAGCGGGAGATGGAGAGACCCAGTACTTC. Protein product: CASSVDLAGDGETQYF.